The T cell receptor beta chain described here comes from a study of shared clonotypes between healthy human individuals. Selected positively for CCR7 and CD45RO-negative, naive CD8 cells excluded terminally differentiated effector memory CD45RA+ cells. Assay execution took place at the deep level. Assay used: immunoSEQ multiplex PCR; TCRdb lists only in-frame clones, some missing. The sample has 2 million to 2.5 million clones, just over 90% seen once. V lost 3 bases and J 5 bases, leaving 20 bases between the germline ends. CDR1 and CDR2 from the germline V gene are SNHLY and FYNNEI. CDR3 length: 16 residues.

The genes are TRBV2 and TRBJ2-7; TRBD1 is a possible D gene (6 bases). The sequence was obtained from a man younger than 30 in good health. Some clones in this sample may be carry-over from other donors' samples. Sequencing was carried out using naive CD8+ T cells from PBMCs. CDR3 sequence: CASSDLAETGSHEQYF. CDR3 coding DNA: TGTGCCAGCAGTGACTTGGCCGAGACAGGCTCACACGAGCAGTACTTC.